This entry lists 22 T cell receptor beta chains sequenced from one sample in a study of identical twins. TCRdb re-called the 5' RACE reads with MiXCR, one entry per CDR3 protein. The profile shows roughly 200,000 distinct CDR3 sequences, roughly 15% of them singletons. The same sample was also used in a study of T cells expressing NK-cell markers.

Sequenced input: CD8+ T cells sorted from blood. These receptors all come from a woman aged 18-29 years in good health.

The CDR3 nucleotides are TGTGCCAGCAGCTCTCCCGTCGAGCAGTACTTC. Protein sequence: CASSSPVEQYF. This sequence joins TRBV7-9 and TRBJ2-7; D not resolved. The V end was cut by 4 bases, the J end by 6 bases, with 7 bases between. CDR1 is SEHNR and CDR2 is FQNEAQ in the germline V gene (reference sequence). The CDR3 spans 11 residues.

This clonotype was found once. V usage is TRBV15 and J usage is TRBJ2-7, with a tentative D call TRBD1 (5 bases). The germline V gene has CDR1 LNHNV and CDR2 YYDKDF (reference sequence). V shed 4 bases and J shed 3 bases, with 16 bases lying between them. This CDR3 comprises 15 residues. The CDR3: CATSKILQGVYEQYF. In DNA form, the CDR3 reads TGTGCCACCAGCAAAATTCTTCAGGGCGTCTACGAGCAGTACTTC.

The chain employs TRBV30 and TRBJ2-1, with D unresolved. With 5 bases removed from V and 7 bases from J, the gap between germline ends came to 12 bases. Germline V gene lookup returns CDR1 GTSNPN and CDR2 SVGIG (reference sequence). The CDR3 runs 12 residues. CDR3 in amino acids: CAWGPLPNEQFF. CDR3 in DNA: TGTGCCTGGGGACCCCTTCCAAATGAGCAGTTCTTC.

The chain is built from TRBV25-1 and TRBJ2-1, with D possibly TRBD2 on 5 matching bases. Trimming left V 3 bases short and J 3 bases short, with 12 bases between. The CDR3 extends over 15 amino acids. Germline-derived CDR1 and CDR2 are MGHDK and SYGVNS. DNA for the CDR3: TGTGCCAGCAGTGATCGGTCGGGGTACTACAATGAGCAGTTCTTC. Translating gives CASSDRSGYYNEQFF.

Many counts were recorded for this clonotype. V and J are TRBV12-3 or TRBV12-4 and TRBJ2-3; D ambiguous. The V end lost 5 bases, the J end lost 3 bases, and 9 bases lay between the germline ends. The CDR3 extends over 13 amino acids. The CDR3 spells CASSLRWTDTQYF. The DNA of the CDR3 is TGTGCCAGCAGTCTGAGATGGACAGATACGCAGTATTTT.

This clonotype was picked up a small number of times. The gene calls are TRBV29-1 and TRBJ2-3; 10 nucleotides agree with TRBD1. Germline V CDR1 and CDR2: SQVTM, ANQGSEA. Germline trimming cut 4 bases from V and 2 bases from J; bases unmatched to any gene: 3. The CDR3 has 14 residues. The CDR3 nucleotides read TGCAGCGTTGTGGGACAGGGGTCCACAGATACGCAGTATTTT. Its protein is CSVVGQGSTDTQYF.

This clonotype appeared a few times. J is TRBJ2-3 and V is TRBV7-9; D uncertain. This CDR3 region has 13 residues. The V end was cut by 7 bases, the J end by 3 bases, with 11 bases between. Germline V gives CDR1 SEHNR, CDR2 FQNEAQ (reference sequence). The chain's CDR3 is CASTSKLTDTQYF. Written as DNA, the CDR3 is TGTGCCAGCACATCCAAGCTTACAGATACGCAGTATTTT. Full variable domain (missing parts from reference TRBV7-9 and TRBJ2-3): DTGVSQNPRHKITKRGQNVTFRCDPISEHNRLYWYRQTLGQGPEFLTYFQNEAQLEKSRLLSDRFSAERPKGSFSTLEIQRTEQGDSAMYLCASTSKLTDTQYFGPGTRLTVL.

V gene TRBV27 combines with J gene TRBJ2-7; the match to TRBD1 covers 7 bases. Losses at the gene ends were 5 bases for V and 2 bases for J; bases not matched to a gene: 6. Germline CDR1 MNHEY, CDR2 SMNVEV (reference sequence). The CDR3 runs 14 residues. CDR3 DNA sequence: TGTGCCAGCAGTGTATACAGGGGCCCCTACGAGCAGTACTTC. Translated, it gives CASSVYRGPYEQYF.

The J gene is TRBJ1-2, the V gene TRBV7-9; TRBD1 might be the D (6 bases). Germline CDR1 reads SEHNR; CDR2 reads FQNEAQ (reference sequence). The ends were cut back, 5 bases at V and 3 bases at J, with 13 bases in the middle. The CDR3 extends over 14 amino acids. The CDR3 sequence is CASSQGQFDYGYTF. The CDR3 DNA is TGTGCCAGCAGCCAAGGACAGTTCGACTATGGCTACACCTTC.

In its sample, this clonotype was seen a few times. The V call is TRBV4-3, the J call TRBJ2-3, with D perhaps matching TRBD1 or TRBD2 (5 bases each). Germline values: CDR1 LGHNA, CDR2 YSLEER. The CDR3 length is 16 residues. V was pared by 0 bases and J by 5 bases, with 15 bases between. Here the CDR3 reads CASSQEPTGPLDTQYF. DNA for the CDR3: TGCGCCAGCAGCCAAGAACCCACGGGACCACTAGATACGCAGTATTTT.

The CDR3 is CSVEVGQGTGEQYF. The DNA for the CDR3 is TGCAGCGTGGAGGTTGGACAGGGAACGGGGGAGCAGTACTTC. The genes are TRBV29-1 and TRBJ2-7; TRBD1 agrees at 8 bases. The CDR3 runs 14 residues. From germline, CDR1 is SQVTM and CDR2 ANQGSEA. The trim removed 6 bases at V and 7 bases at J, leaving 14 bases unmatched.

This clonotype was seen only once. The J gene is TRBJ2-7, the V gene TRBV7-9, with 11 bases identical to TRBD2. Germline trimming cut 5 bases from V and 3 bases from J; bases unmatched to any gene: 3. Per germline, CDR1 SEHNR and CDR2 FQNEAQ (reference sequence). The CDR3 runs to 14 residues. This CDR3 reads CASSNSGRVYEQYF. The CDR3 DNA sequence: TGTGCCAGCAGCAATAGCGGGAGGGTCTACGAGCAGTACTTC.

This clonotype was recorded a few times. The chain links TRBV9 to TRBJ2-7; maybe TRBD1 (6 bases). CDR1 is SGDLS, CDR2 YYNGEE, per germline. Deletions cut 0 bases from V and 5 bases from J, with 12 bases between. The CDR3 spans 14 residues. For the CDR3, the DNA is TGTGCCAGCAGCGTAGGATCACAGGGTAACGAGCAGTACTTC. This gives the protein CASSVGSQGNEQYF.

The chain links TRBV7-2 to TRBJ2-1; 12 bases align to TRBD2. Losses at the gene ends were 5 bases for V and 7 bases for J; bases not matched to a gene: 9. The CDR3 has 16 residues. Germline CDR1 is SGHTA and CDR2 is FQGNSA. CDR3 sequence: CASSPRPSGRDNEQFF. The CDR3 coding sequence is TGTGCCAGCAGCCCTCGGCCTAGCGGGAGGGATAATGAGCAGTTCTTC.

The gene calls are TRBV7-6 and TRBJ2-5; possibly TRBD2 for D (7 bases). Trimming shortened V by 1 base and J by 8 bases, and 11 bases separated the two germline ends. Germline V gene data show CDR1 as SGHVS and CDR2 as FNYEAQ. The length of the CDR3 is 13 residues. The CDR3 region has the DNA TGTGCCAGCAGCTTAGGGGGGGGCGGTACCCAGTACTTC. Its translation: CASSLGGGGTQYF.

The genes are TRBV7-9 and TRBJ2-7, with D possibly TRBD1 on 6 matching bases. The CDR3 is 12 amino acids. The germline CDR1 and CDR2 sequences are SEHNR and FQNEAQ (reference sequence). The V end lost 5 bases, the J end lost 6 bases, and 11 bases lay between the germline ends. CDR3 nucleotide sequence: TGTGCCAGCAGCATCGGGACACCCGAGCAGTACTTC. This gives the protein CASSIGTPEQYF.

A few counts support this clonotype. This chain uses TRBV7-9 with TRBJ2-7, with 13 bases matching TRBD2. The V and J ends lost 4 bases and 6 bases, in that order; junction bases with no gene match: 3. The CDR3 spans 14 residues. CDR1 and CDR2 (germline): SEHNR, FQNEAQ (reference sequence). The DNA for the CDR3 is TGTGCCAGCAGCTCGGGACTAGCGGGATTCGAGCAGTACTTC. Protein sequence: CASSSGLAGFEQYF.

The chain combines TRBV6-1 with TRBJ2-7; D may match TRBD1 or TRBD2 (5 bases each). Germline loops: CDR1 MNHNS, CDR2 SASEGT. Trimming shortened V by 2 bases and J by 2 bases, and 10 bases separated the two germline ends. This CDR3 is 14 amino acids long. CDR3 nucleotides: TGTGCCAGCAGTGAAATACGGGGCCCCTACGAGCAGTACTTC. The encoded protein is CASSEIRGPYEQYF.

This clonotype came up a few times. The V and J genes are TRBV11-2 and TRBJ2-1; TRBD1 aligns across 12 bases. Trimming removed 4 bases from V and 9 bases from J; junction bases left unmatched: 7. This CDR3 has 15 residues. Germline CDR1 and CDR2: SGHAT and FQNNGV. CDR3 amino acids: CASSYRDRGLVEQFF. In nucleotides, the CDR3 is TGTGCCAGCAGCTACCGGGACAGGGGGCTTGTTGAGCAGTTCTTC.

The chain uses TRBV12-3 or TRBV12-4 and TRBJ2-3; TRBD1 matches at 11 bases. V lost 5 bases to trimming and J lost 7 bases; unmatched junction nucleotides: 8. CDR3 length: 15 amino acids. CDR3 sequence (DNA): TGTGCCAGCAGTGATGGGACAGGGGGGAGAAATACGCAGTATTTT. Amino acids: CASSDGTGGRNTQYF.

This chain's CDR3 is CASSFGASGNEQFF. CDR3 bases: TGTGCCAGCAGCTTCGGGGCTAGCGGCAATGAGCAGTTCTTC. J is TRBJ2-1 and V is TRBV5-6; TRBD2 matches 7 bases. The length of the CDR3 is 14 residues. Trimming took 2 bases from V and 6 from J; bases not matched to a gene: 5. The germline V gene has CDR1 SGHDT and CDR2 YYEEEE.

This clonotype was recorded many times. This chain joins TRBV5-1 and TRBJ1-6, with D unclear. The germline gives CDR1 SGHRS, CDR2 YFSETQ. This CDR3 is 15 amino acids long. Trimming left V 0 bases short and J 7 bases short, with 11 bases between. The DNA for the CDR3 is TGCGCCAGCAGCTTGGAGAGCCGGGTAAATTCACCCCTCCACTTT. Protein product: CASSLESRVNSPLHF.